This T cell receptor (beta chain) was identified during a study of blood T cell repertoires in COVID-19. Turning to the study itself: COVID-19 samples collected from the United States, Italy and Spain covered acute and convalescent phases. PBMCs, B-cell-depleted T cells, or T cells were the source of the cDNA or gDNA that made up the material.

In the source study's methods: The assay estimated nucleated cells by amplifying reference gene primers. Sequenced by immunoSEQ multiplex PCR; TCRdb stores in-frame clones only, minus some. D and trimming come from the DNA, and the V and J calls and clone size come from that table. This table has approximately 110,000 clones, under 80% appearing once. Per germline, CDR1 SGHVS and CDR2 FNYEAQ. Trimming cost V 5 bases and J 8 bases, with 9 bases left between them. The length of the CDR3 is 11 residues. This sequence was found in a man in his 70s with active or convalescent COVID-19. This chain connects TRBV7-6 to TRBJ1-2; D ambiguous. The sequencing input was peripheral blood. The CDR3 region has the DNA TGTGCCAGCAGCCCACGAGAGGGCTACACCTTC. Its protein product is CASSPREGYTF. Combining the CDR3 with reference TRBV7-6 and TRBJ1-2 gives the whole variable domain GAGVSQSPRYKVTKRGQDVALRCDPISGHVSLYWYRQALGQGPEFLTYFNYEAQQDKSGLPNDRFSAERPEGSISTLTIQRTEQRDSAMYRCASSPREGYTFGSGTRLTVV.